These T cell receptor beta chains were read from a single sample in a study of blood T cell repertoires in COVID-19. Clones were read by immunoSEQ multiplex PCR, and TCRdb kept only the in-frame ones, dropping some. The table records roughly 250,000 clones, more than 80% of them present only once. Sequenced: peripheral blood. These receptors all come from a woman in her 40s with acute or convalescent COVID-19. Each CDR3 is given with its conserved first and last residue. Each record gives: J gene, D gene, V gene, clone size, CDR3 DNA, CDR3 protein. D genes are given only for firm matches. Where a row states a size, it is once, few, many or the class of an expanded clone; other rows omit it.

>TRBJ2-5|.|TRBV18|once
TGTGCCAGCTCATCCGGCAGGGGCGGCGAGACCCAGTACTTC
CASSSGRGGETQYF
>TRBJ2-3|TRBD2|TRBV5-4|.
TGTGCCAGCAGCTTGAGCGGGGGCACAGATACGCAGTATTTT
CASSLSGGTDTQYF
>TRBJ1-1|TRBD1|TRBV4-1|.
TGCGCCAGCAGTACAAACAGGGGGCTAATGAACACTGAAGCTTTCTTT
CASSTNRGLMNTEAFF
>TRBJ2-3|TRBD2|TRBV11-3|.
TGTGCCAGCAGCTTAGGACTAGCGGGGGGGCTGACAGATACGCAGTATTTT
CASSLGLAGGLTDTQYF
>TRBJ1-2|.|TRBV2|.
TGTGCCAGCAGTGTGGGGACGGGGGGTGGCTACACCTTC
CASSVGTGGGYTF
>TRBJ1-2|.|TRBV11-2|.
TGTGCCAGCAGCTTCCTCGGTGGCTACACCTTC
CASSFLGGYTF
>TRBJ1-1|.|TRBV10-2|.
TGCGCCAGCAGGGGGGCCGCCGGGACTGAAGCTTTCTTT
CASRGAAGTEAFF
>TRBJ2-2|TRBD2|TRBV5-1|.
TGCGCCCGCAGCGGGGGGCGGGGGCGACGAAACACCGGGGAGCTGTTTTTT
CARSGGRGRRNTGELFF
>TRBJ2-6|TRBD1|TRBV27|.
TGTGCCAGCAGTTTATTGGGGGCAGGGGGATATGGGGCCAACGTCCTGACTTTC
CASSLLGAGGYGANVLTF
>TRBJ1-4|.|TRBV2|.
TGTGCCAGCAGCCCCCGCCGCGGGGGAGGTAATGAAAAACTGTTTTTT
CASSPRRGGGNEKLFF
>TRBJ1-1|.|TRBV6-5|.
TGTGCCAGCAGCGGGGGGTTTGAAGCTTTCTTT
CASSGGFEAFF
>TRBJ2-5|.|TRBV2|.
TGTGCCAGCAGTGAGGAGGGGCGGGCACCTCAGTACTTC
CASSEEGRAPQYF
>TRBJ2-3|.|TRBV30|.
TGTGCCTGGAGTGTAGGGCAGGGAAGTTGGGGGCCTAGCACAGATACGCAGTATTTT
CAWSVGQGSWGPSTDTQYF
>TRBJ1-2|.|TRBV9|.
TGTGCCAGCAGCGTTGACAGTCAATGGGGCTACACCTTC
CASSVDSQWGYTF
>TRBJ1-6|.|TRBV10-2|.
TGCGCCAGCAGCGCCCCCCCCCGGAATTCACCCCTCCACTTT
CASSAPPRNSPLHF
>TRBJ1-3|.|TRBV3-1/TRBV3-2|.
TGTGCCAGCAGCCAAGATCACTCCCGCCGCTCTGGAAACACCATATATTTT
CASSQDHSRRSGNTIYF
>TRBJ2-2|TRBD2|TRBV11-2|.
TGTGCCAGCAGCTTTAGCGGGGGTAACACCGGGGAGCTGTTTTTT
CASSFSGGNTGELFF
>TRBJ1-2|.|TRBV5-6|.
TGTGCCAGCAGCTTAGGCCCAGGGGAAGGCTACACCTTC
CASSLGPGEGYTF
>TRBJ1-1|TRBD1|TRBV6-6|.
TGTGCCAGCAGTCAGGGGGTTTTGACTGAAGCTTTCTTT
CASSQGVLTEAFF
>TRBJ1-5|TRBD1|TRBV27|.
TGTGCCAGCAGTTTACAGGGGGCGCAGCCCCAGCATTTT
CASSLQGAQPQHF
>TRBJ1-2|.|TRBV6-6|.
TGTGCCAGCATGCCACACCTCCAGAACTATGGCTACACCTTC
CASMPHLQNYGYTF
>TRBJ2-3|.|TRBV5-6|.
TGTGCCAGCAGCTTGGCTCTACCTTCTAGCACAGATACGCAGTATTTT
CASSLALPSSTDTQYF
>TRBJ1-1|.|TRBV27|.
TGTGCCAGCAGTTTTACAGGCACGAACACTGAAGCTTTCTTT
CASSFTGTNTEAFF
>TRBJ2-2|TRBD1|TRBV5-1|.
TGCGCCAGCAGCTTAAGACAGGGTGCAATCAACACCGGGGAGCTGTTTTTT
CASSLRQGAINTGELFF
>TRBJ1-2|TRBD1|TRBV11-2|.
TGTGCCAGCAGCTCTCTCCGGGACAGGGGTAAAAACTATGGCTACACCTTC
CASSSLRDRGKNYGYTF
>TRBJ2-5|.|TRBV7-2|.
TGTGCCAGCAGCTTAGGTGGCGGGGGCGACCCGATGGCTAAGACCCAGTACTTC
CASSLGGGGDPMAKTQYF
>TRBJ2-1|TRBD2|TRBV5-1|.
TGCGCCAGCAGCTTGGAGCCGGGGGGAGTGGTGAATGAGCAGTTCTTC
CASSLEPGGVVNEQFF
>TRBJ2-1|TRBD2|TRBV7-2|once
TGTGCCAGCAGCTTAGTAGCGGGGGTGATATACAATGAGCAGTTCTTC
CASSLVAGVIYNEQFF
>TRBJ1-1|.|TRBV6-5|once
TGTGCCAGCAGTCTGGGACACCTCTACACTGAAGCTTTCTTT
CASSLGHLYTEAFF
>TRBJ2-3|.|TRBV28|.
TGTGCCAGCAGTAAAGGGGCAGGGACGCAGTATTTT
CASSKGAGTQYF
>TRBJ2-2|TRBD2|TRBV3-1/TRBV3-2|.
TGTGCCAGCAGCCACCACGGGGGGGGCTTGAACACCGGGGAGCTGTTTTTT
CASSHHGGGLNTGELFF
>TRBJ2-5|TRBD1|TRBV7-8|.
TGTGCCAGCAGCTTAACGGGACAGGGAGGGGAGACCCAGTACTTC
CASSLTGQGGETQYF
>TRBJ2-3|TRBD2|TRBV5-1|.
TGCCCCAGCAGCCTCGCGGGGGGGGGCGTAGATACGCAGTATTTT
CPSSLAGGGVDTQYF